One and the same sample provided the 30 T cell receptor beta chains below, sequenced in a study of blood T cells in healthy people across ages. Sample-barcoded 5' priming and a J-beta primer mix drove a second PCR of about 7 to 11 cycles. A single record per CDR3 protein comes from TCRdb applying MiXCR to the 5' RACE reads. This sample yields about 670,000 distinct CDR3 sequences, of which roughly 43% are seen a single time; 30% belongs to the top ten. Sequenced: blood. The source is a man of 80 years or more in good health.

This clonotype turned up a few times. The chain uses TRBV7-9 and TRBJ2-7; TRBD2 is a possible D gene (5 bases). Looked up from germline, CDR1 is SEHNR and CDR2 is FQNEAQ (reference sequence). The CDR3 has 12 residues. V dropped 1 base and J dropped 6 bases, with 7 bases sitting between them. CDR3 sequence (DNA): TGTGCCAGCAGCTTAGAGAGCGGCGAGCAGTACTTC. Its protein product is CASSLESGEQYF.

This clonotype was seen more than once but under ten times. The CDR3 DNA sequence: TGTGCCAGCAGCTTAGTGGTGGGAACAGAGACCCAGTACTTC. Its translation is CASSLVVGTETQYF. The chain recombines TRBV7-9 with TRBJ2-5; no clear D. Germline CDR1 SEHNR, CDR2 FQNEAQ (reference sequence). CDR3 size: 14 residues. Trimming stripped 1 base from V and 4 bases from J, with 10 bases between.

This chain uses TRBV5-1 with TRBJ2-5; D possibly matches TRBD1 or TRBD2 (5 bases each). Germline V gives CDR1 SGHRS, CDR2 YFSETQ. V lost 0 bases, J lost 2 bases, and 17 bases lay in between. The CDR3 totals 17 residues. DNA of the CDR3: TGCGCCAGCAGCTTGGCCGGGGCAGGAGTATCGCAAGAGACCCAGTACTTC. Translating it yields CASSLAGAGVSQETQYF. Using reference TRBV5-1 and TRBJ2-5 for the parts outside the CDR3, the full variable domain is KAGVTQTPRYLIKTRGQQVTLSCSPISGHRSVSWYQQTPGQGLQFLFEYFSETQRNKGNFPGRFSGRQFSNSRSEMNVSTLELGDSALYLCASSLAGAGVSQETQYFGPGTRLLVL.

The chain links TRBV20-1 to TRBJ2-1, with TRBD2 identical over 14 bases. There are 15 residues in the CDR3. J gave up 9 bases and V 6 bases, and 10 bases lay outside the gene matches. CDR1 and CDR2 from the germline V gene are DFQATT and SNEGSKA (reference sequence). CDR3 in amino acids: CSANRLAGGIGEQFF. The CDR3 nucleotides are TGCAGTGCGAACCGACTAGCGGGAGGGATCGGTGAGCAGTTCTTC.

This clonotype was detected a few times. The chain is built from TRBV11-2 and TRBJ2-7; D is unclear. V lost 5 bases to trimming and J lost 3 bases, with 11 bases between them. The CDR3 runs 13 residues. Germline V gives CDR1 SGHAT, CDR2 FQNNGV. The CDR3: CASSPTFYYEQYF. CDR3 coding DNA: TGTGCCAGCAGCCCAACCTTCTACTACGAGCAGTACTTC.

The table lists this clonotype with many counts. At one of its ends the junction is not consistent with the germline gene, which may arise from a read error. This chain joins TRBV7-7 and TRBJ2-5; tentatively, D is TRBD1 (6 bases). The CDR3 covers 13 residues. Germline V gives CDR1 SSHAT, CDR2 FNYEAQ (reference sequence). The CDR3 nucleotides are TGTGCTAGCAGCTTGGGGGCTCGGGAGACCCAGTACTTC. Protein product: CASSLGARETQYF.

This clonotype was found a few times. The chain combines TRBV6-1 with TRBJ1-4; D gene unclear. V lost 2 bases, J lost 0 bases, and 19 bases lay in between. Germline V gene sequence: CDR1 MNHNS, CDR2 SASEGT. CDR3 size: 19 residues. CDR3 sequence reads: CASSERRQPNLATNEKLFF. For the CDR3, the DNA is TGTGCCAGCAGTGAACGACGGCAGCCTAACCTTGCAACTAATGAAAAACTGTTTTTT.

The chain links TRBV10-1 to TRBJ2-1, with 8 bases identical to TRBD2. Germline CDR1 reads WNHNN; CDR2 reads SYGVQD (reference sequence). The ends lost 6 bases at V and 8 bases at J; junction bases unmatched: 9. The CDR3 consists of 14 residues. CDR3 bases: TGCGCCAGCAGGAAAGCGGGAGACGGCGATGAGCAGTTCTTC. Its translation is CASRKAGDGDEQFF.

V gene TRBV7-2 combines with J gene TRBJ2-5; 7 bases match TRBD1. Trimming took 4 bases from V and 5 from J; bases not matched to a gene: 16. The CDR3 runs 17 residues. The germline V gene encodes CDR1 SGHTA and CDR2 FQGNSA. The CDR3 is CASSSFSGTVKWETQYF. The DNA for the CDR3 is TGTGCCAGCAGCTCCTTTTCCGGGACAGTGAAATGGGAGACCCAGTACTTC. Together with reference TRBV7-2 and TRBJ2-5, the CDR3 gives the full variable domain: GAGVSQSPSNKVTEKGKDVELRCDPISGHTALYWYRQSLGQGLEFLIYFQGNSAPDKSGLPSDRFSAERTGGSVSTLTIQRTQQEDSAVYLCASSSFSGTVKWETQYFGPGTRLLVL.

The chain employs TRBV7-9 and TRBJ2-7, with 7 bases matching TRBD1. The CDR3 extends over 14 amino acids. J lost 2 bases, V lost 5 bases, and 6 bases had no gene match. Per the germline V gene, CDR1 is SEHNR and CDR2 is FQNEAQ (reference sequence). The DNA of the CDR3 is TGTGCCAGCAGCCAGGGACAGTCGGCCTACGAGCAGTACTTC. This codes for CASSQGQSAYEQYF.

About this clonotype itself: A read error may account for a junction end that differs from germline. DNA of the CDR3: TGTGCCAGCAGCGTAGCGGGACTGAACAATGGGCAGTTCTTC. This gives the protein CASSVAGLNNGQFF. This chain joins TRBV7-2 and TRBJ2-1, with TRBD2 matching over 8 bases. The V gene's germline CDR1 is SGHTA and CDR2 FQGNSA. This CDR3 region has 14 residues. The full variable domain, its missing parts supplied by reference TRBV7-2 and TRBJ2-1, is GAGVSQSPSNKVTEKGKDVELRCDPISGHTALYWYRQSLGQGLEFLIYFQGNSAPDKSGLPSDRFSAERTGGSVSTLTIQRTQQEDSAVYLCASSVAGLNNGQFFGPGTRLTVL.

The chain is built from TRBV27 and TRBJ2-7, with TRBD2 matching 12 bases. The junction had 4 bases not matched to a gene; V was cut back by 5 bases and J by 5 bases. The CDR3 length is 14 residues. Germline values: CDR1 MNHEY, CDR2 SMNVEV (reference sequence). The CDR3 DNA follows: TGTGCCAGCAGTGGCCGACTAGCGGGAGACGAGCAGTACTTC. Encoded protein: CASSGRLAGDEQYF.

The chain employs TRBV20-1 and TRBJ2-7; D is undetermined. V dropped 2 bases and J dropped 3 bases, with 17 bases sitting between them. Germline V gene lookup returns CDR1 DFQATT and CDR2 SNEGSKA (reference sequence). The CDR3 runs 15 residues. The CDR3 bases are TGCAGTGCTAGAACCTTGGGGTCGTCGGGCTACGAGCAGTACTTC. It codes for CSARTLGSSGYEQYF.

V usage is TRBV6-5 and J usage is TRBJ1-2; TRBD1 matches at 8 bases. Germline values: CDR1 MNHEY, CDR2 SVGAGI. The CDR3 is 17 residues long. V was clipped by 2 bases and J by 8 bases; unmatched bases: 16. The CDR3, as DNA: TGTGCCAGCAGTTACATCCCCGCGACAGGGGCGGTATACGGCTACACCTTC. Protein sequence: CASSYIPATGAVYGYTF.

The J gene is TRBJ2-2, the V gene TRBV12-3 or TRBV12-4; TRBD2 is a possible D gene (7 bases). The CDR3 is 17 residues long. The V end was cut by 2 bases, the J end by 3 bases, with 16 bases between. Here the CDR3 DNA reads TGTGCCAGCAGTTTACTCGTAGGGAGGGGGTACACCGGGGAGCTGTTTTTT. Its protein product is CASSLLVGRGYTGELFF.

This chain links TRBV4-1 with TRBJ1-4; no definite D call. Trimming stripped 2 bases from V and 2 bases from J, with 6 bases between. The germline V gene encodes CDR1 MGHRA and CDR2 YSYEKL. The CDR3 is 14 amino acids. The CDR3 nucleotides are TGCGCCAGCAGCCAATATCAGACTAATGAAAAACTGTTTTTT. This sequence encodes CASSQYQTNEKLFF.

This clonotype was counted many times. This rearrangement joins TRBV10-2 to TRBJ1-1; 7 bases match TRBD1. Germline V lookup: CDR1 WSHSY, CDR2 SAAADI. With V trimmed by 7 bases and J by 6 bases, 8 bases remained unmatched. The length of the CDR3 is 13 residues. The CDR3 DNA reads TGCGCCAGCAAAGAATGGCAGGGGGCTGAAGCTTTCTTT. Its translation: CASKEWQGAEAFF.

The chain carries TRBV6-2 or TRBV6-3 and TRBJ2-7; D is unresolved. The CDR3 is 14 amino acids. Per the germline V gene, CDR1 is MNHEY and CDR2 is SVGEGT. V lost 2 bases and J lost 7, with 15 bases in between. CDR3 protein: CASSYGPVSNEQYF. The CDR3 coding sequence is TGTGCCAGCAGTTACGGCCCGGTCTCGAATGAGCAGTACTTC.

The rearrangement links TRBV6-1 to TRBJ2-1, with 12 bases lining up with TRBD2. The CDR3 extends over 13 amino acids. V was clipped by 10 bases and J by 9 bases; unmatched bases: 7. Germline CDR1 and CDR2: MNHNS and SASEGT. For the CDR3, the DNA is TGTGCCACGCGGACTAGCGGGATGTCTGAGCAGTTCTTC. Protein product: CATRTSGMSEQFF.

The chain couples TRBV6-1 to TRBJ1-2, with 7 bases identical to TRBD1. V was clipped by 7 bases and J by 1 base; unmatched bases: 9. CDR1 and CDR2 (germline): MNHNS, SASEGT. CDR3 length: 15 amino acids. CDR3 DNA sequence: TGTGCCAGCACCCAAGAGGGACAGCTTAACTATGGCTACACCTTC. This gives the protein CASTQEGQLNYGYTF.

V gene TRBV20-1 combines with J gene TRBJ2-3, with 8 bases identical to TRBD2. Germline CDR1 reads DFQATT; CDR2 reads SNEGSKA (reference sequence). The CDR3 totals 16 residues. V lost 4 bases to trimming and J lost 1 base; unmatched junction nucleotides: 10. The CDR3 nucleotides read TGCAGTGCTACTTCGATTGAACTAGCGGGCACAGATACGCAGTATTTT. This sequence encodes CSATSIELAGTDTQYF.

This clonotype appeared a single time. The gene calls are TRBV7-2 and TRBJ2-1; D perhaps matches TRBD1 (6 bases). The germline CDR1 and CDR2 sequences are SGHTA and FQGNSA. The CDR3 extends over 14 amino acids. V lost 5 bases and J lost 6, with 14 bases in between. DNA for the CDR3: TGTGCCAGCAGCCGAGAGACAGGTCGCAATGAGCAGTTCTTC. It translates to CASSRETGRNEQFF.

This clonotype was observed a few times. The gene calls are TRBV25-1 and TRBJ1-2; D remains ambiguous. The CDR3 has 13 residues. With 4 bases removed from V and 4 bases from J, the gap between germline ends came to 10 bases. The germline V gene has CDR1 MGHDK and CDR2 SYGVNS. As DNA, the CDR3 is TGTGCCAGCAGTGCCCTACCGGTCTATGGCTACACCTTC. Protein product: CASSALPVYGYTF.

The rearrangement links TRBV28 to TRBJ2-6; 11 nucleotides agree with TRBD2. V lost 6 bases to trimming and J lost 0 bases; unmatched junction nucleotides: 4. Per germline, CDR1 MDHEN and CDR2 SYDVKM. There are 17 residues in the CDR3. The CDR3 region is CASRTSGMYSGANVLTF. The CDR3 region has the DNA TGTGCCAGCAGGACTAGCGGGATGTACTCTGGGGCCAACGTCCTGACTTTC. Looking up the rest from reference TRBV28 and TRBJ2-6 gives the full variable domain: DVKVTQSSRYLVKRTGEKVFLECVQDMDHENMFWYRQDPGLGLRLIYFSYDVKMKEKGDIPEGYSVSREKKERFSLILESASTNQTSMYLCASRTSGMYSGANVLTFGAGSRLTVL.

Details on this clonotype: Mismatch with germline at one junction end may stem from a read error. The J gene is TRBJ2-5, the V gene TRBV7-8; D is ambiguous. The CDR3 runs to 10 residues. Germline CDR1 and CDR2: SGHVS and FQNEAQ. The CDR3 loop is CANSEEAQYF. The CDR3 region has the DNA TGTGCCAATTCGGAAGAGGCCCAGTACTTC.

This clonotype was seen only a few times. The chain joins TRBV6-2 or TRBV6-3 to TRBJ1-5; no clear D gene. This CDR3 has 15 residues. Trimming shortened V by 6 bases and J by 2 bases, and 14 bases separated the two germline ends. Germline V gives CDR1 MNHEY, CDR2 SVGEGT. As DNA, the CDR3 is TGTGCCAGCAGCCTACTACCATCGGGCAATCAGCCCCAGCATTTT. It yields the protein CASSLLPSGNQPQHF.

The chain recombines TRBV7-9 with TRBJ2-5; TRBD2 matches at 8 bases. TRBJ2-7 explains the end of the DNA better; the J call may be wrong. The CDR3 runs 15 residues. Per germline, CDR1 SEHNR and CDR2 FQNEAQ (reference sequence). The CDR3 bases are TGTGCCAGCAGCCAAGGCAGCGGGAGAGCGCGCGAGCAGTACTTC. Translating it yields CASSQGSGRAREQYF.

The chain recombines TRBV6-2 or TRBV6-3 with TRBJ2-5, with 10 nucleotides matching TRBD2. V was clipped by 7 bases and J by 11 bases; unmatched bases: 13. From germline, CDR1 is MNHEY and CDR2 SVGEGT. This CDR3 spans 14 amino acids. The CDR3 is CASKPGLAWSEQYF. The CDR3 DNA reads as TGTGCCAGCAAACCGGGACTAGCGTGGAGTGAGCAGTACTTC.

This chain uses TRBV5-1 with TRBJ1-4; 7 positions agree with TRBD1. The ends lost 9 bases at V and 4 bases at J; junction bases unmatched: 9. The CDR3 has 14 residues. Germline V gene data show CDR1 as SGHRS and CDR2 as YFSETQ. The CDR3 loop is CATSPGTVNEKLFF. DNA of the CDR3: TGCGCCACATCACCCGGGACAGTTAATGAAAAACTGTTTTTT.

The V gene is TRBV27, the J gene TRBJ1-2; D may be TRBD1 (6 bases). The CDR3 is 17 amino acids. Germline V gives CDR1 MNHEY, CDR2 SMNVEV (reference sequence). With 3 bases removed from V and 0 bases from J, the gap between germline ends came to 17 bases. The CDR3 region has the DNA TGTGCCAGCAGTTTTGGTGGGGGCGTAAGAGCTAACTATGGCTACACCTTC. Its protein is CASSFGGGVRANYGYTF.